The 28 T cell receptor beta chains given below trace back to one sample, sequenced in a study of T cells in Graves' hyperthyroidism and ophthalmopathy. From RNA transcripts, TCR beta CDR3 regions were amplified. HTBI primers were the set used in a first-round RT-PCR of the TCR CDR3. A single record per CDR3 protein comes from TCRdb applying MiXCR to the multiplex PCR reads. The table has around 350,000 distinct CDR3 sequences, 13% to 15% seen once; the top ten hold 15% to 20%. The sample was blood. The receptors stem from a woman under 40 with Graves' ophthalmopathy.

For this clonotype: This may stem from a read error, because a much larger clone lies one nucleotide away. The V and J genes are TRBV2 and TRBJ2-3; D call uncertain. V lost 7 bases to trimming and J lost 0 bases, with 14 bases between them. CDR3 length equals 15 residues. The germline CDR1 and CDR2 sequences are SNHLY and FYNNEI. The CDR3 reads CASKGGATSTDTQYF. The DNA for the CDR3 is TGTGCCAGCAAAGGCGGAGCAACTAGCACAGATACGCAGTATTTT.

This clonotype has a count of ten or more. The rearrangement joins TRBV6-1 to TRBJ1-1, with D unclear. Germline CDR1 is MNHNS and CDR2 is SASEGT. The CDR3 consists of 11 residues. Trimming shortened V by 1 base and J by 10 bases, and 7 bases separated the two germline ends. The CDR3 here is CASSEGLGAFF. The CDR3, as DNA: TGTGCCAGCAGTGAAGGCTTGGGAGCTTTCTTT.

This clonotype has a count of ten or more. V gene TRBV6-2 or TRBV6-3 combines with J gene TRBJ1-1; D may be TRBD1 (6 bases). Trimming cost V 5 bases and J 2 bases, with 18 bases left between them. The CDR3 is 16 amino acids. Looked up from germline, CDR1 is MNHEY and CDR2 is SVGEGT. CDR3 protein: CASSLGHIKTNTEAFF. CDR3 in DNA: TGTGCCAGCAGTCTGGGACACATAAAAACAAACACTGAAGCTTTCTTT.

The sample holds a few counts of this clonotype. The chain couples TRBV5-6 to TRBJ2-3, with 7 nucleotides matching TRBD2. CDR1 and CDR2 (germline): SGHDT, YYEEEE. After removal of 4 bases from V and 5 bases from J, the junction contained 13 bases not matched to a gene. This CDR3 has 16 amino acids. CDR3 amino acids: CASSLGWRGRLDTQYF. CDR3 coding DNA: TGTGCCAGCAGCCTGGGATGGCGGGGGAGATTAGATACGCAGTATTTT. The variable domain in full, with the rest retrieved from reference TRBV5-6 and TRBJ2-3, is DAGVTQSPTHLIKTRGQQVTLRCSPKSGHDTVSWYQQALGQGPQFIFQYYEEEERQRGNFPDRFSGHQFPNYSSELNVNALLLGDSALYLCASSLGWRGRLDTQYFGPGTRLTVL.

This clonotype was counted at least ten times. V and J are TRBV7-9 and TRBJ2-3; 7 nucleotides align to TRBD1. After removal of 3 bases from V and 3 bases from J, the junction contained 3 bases not matched to a gene. The CDR3 is 14 amino acids. Germline V lookup: CDR1 SEHNR, CDR2 FQNEAQ (reference sequence). CDR3 amino acids: CASSFETGTDTQYF. The CDR3 bases are TGTGCCAGCAGCTTCGAGACAGGGACAGATACGCAGTATTTT.

In regard to this clonotype: One end of the junction does not line up with germline, which may come from a read error. The chain carries TRBV19 and TRBJ2-2, with TRBD2 matching 8 bases. Germline loops: CDR1 LNHDA, CDR2 SQIVND (reference sequence). The CDR3 is 17 residues long. CDR3 amino acids: CASTLIAGSAKTGELFF. For the CDR3, the DNA is TGTGCCAGTACTCTGATAGCGGGGAGCGCGAAGACCGGGGAGCTGTTTTTT. The full variable domain, rest sourced from reference TRBV19 and TRBJ2-2, is DGGITQSPKYLFRKEGQNVTLSCEQNLNHDAMYWYRQDPGQGLRLIYYSQIVNDFQKGDIAEGYSVSREKKESFPLTVTSAQKNPTAFYLCASTLIAGSAKTGELFFGEGSRLTVL.

This clonotype was detected many times. The chain has TRBV27 and TRBJ1-2; 9 nucleotides align to TRBD1. V shed 3 bases and J 4 bases; nucleotides not matched to a gene: 3. Germline V lookup: CDR1 MNHEY, CDR2 SMNVEV (reference sequence). This CDR3 has 14 amino acids. Written as DNA, the CDR3 is TGTGCCAGCAGTTTCGGACAGGGGCTCTATGGCTACACCTTC. Its protein is CASSFGQGLYGYTF.

The V and J genes are TRBV29-1 and TRBJ1-4; D call uncertain. CDR1 is SQVTM, CDR2 ANQGSEA, per germline. Trimming left V 4 bases short and J 2 bases short, with 2 bases between. The CDR3 has 11 amino acids. The CDR3 reads CSVATNEKLFF. CDR3 DNA sequence: TGCAGCGTTGCGACTAATGAAAAACTGTTTTTT.

This clonotype was observed a handful of times. The gene calls are TRBV7-6 and TRBJ2-7; D is perhaps TRBD1 or TRBD2 (6 bases each). In germline, CDR1 is SGHVS, CDR2 FNYEAQ. The CDR3 extends over 18 amino acids. V lost 0 bases to trimming and J lost 0 bases, with 18 bases between them. CDR3: CASSLAPNSGASSYEQYF. CDR3 DNA sequence: TGTGCCAGCAGCTTAGCCCCGAATTCGGGGGCAAGCTCCTACGAGCAGTACTTC.

This clonotype was counted at least ten times. The CDR3 region has the DNA TGCAGTGCTAGACGTAGCGGGGGGGGCAGCACAGATACGCAGTATTTT. Residues: CSARRSGGGSTDTQYF. The V gene is TRBV20-1, the J gene TRBJ2-3; TRBD2 matches 11 bases. V lost 2 bases and J lost 0; bases outside the gene matches: 4. Germline-derived CDR1 and CDR2 are DFQATT and SNEGSKA (reference sequence). The CDR3 is 16 residues long.

This clonotype was seen ten or more times. The chain links TRBV5-1 to TRBJ2-1; unclear D gene. From germline, CDR1 is SGHRS and CDR2 YFSETQ. V shed 7 bases and J shed 2 bases, with 16 bases lying between them. This CDR3 comprises 15 residues. Here the CDR3 DNA reads TGCGCCAGCTCGAGCCAGCAGATGGCCTACAATGAGCAGTTCTTC. Its protein is CASSSQQMAYNEQFF.

In this sample, this clonotype turned up many times. The CDR3 is CASSLGTEKNQETQYF. The DNA of the CDR3 is TGTGCCAGCAGCCTCGGGACAGAAAAAAACCAAGAGACCCAGTACTTC. The V call is TRBV27, the J call TRBJ2-5; 7 positions match TRBD1. Germline values: CDR1 MNHEY, CDR2 SMNVEV (reference sequence). This CDR3 region has 16 residues. The J segment lost 0 bases and the V segment lost 6 bases, leaving 10 bases of the junction unmatched.

This clonotype was counted at least ten times. This chain joins TRBV7-2 and TRBJ2-2; 14 bases are a match to TRBD2. This CDR3 has 20 residues. Germline V gene data show CDR1 as SGHTA and CDR2 as FQGNSA. V lost 5 bases and J lost 0; bases outside the gene matches: 11. The CDR3 reads CASSRRSGTSGGANTGELFF. CDR3 DNA: TGTGCCAGCAGCCGCAGATCCGGGACTAGCGGGGGAGCGAACACCGGGGAGCTGTTTTTT.

In this sample, this clonotype turned up a few times. The chain joins TRBV4-1 to TRBJ2-2; D may match TRBD1 or TRBD2 (6 bases each). Germline values: CDR1 MGHRA, CDR2 YSYEKL. V was cut by 0 bases and J by 4 bases, with 18 bases left in between. The CDR3 has 18 amino acids. CDR3 in amino acids: CASSQDWWPGAVTGELFF. As DNA, the CDR3 is TGCGCCAGCAGCCAAGATTGGTGGCCGGGGGCGGTCACCGGGGAGCTGTTTTTT.

The sample holds many counts of this clonotype. This chain links TRBV20-1 with TRBJ2-7; 7 bases fit TRBD2. Trimming took 3 bases from V and 1 from J; bases not matched to a gene: 6. The CDR3 sequence is 14 residues long. Looked up from germline, CDR1 is DFQATT and CDR2 is SNEGSKA (reference sequence). The CDR3, as DNA: TGCAGTGCTAGTCTTCGGGACTATTCCTACGAGCAGTACTTC. Translated: CSASLRDYSYEQYF.

This clonotype was seen ten or more times. The V and J genes are TRBV18 and TRBJ2-3; no clear D gene. The CDR3 has 14 amino acids. CDR1 is KGHSH and CDR2 is LQKENI in the germline V gene. The V gene lost 3 bases and the J gene lost 2 bases, with 9 bases spanning the gap. CDR3 sequence (DNA): TGTGCCAGCTCACCGGATACGGACACAGATACGCAGTATTTT. It encodes CASSPDTDTDTQYF.

The chain recombines TRBV3-1 with TRBJ2-3; 11 bases match TRBD2. Germline CDR1 reads LGHDT; CDR2 reads YNNKEL (reference sequence). The CDR3 spans 15 residues. Trimming removed 1 base from V and 4 bases from J; junction bases left unmatched: 1. The CDR3 spells CASSQGSGGADTQYF. The CDR3 DNA reads as TGTGCCAGCAGCCAAGGTAGCGGGGGGGCAGATACGCAGTATTTT.

This clonotype was seen ten or more times. This CDR3 is CASSLLGEWGGNGYTF. DNA of the CDR3: TGTGCCAGCAGTTTGCTAGGAGAGTGGGGGGGGAATGGCTACACCTTC. The chain recombines TRBV28 with TRBJ1-2; TRBD1 is a possible D gene (5 bases). This CDR3 contains 16 residues. Germline CDR1 is MDHEN and CDR2 is SYDVKM. Trimming removed 3 bases at V and 6 bases at J, with 20 bases between.

This clonotype was observed at least ten times. V usage is TRBV20-1 and J usage is TRBJ2-1; 9 nucleotides line up with TRBD2. CDR3 length: 15 amino acids. V shed 1 base and J 2 bases; nucleotides not matched to a gene: 3. The germline CDR1 and CDR2 sequences are DFQATT and SNEGSKA (reference sequence). The CDR3 region has the DNA TGCAGTGCTAGAGGGGGCGGGGGGGCCTACAATGAGCAGTTCTTC. This codes for CSARGGGGAYNEQFF.

At least ten counts were recorded for this clonotype. This chain links TRBV6-1 with TRBJ1-5, with TRBD1 as a possible D gene (5 bases). Deletions cut 2 bases from V and 7 bases from J, with 12 bases between. The CDR3 consists of 14 residues. From germline, CDR1 is MNHNS and CDR2 SASEGT. The CDR3 DNA reads TGTGCCAGCAGTGAACAGGGTTGGAACCAGCCCCAGCATTTT. Residues: CASSEQGWNQPQHF.

This clonotype appeared a single time. V is TRBV20-1 and J is TRBJ1-5; TRBD1 is a possible D gene (6 bases). CDR3 length equals 16 residues. Germline values: CDR1 DFQATT, CDR2 SNEGSKA (reference sequence). Trimming took off 7 bases at V and 8 bases at J, with 27 bases between the two ends. The CDR3 region is CSGCRGGGGGGEPQHF. Here the CDR3 DNA reads TGCAGTGGGTGTAGGGGAGGGGGGGGGGGGGGGGAGCCCCAGCATTTT.

In this sample, this clonotype turned up many times. This chain joins TRBV5-6 and TRBJ1-2, with D unclear. The length of the CDR3 is 15 residues. Trimming removed 4 bases at V and 3 bases at J, with 16 bases between. Per germline, CDR1 SGHDT and CDR2 YYEEEE. CDR3 residues: CASSGGVFSDYGYTF. Here the CDR3 DNA reads TGTGCCAGCAGCGGTGGGGTTTTCTCAGACTATGGCTACACCTTC.

There are many counts of this clonotype. The rearrangement links TRBV7-2 to TRBJ2-6; unclear D gene. CDR1 and CDR2 (germline): SGHTA, FQGNSA. The CDR3 length is 15 residues. The V and J ends lost 10 bases and 0 bases respectively, with 13 bases between them. The CDR3 spells CANQLGFSGANVLTF. The CDR3, as DNA: TGTGCCAACCAACTGGGGTTCTCTGGGGCCAACGTCCTGACTTTC.

This clonotype was detected many times. This chain links TRBV6-1 with TRBJ1-5, with D unresolved. Germline V CDR1 and CDR2: MNHNS, SASEGT. CDR3 size: 16 residues. Trimming shortened V by 5 bases and J by 0 bases, and 14 bases separated the two germline ends. CDR3 region: CASSYSAGNSNQPQHF. Written as DNA, the CDR3 is TGTGCCAGCAGTTATTCGGCCGGTAATAGCAATCAGCCCCAGCATTTT.

This chain joins TRBV5-4 and TRBJ2-1; 7 nucleotides match TRBD1. V was clipped by 2 bases and J by 4 bases; unmatched bases: 6. Germline V gene sequence: CDR1 SGHNT, CDR2 YYREEE (reference sequence). The CDR3 covers 15 residues. CDR3 in amino acids: CASSLSGTDYNEQFF. The CDR3 region has the DNA TGTGCCAGCAGCTTATCCGGGACAGATTACAATGAGCAGTTCTTC.

In its sample, this clonotype was seen a few times. A single base separates this from a much larger clone, so it may be a read error. V gene TRBV20-1 combines with J gene TRBJ2-5; tentative D call: TRBD2 (6 bases). Germline V lookup: CDR1 DFQATT, CDR2 SNEGSKA (reference sequence). The CDR3 spans 16 residues. V lost 7 bases, J lost 4 bases, and 25 bases lay in between. Written as DNA, the CDR3 is TGCAGTGGGGATAGCGGATCCGGGGATATGGGAGAGACCCAGTACTTC. Its translation is CSGDSGSGDMGETQYF.

There are a few counts of this clonotype. The rearrangement joins TRBV13 to TRBJ2-2; D is unclear. Trimming left V 5 bases short and J 2 bases short, with 15 bases between. The CDR3 covers 16 residues. CDR1 and CDR2 from the germline V gene are PRHDT and FYEKMQ (reference sequence). The CDR3 protein is CASSPQVTVNTGELFF. DNA for the CDR3: TGTGCCAGCAGCCCCCAGGTCACAGTCAACACCGGGGAGCTGTTTTTT. Based on the CDR3 plus reference TRBV13 and TRBJ2-2, the full variable domain is AAGVIQSPRHLIKEKRETATLKCYPIPRHDTVYWYQQGPGQDPQFLISFYEKMQSDKGSIPDRFSAQQFSDYHSELNMSSLELGDSALYFCASSPQVTVNTGELFFGEGSRLTVL.

V is TRBV28 and J is TRBJ1-3; possibly TRBD1 for D (6 bases). Trimming removed 7 bases from V and 4 bases from J, with 17 bases in between. Looked up from germline, CDR1 is MDHEN and CDR2 is SYDVKM. This CDR3 comprises 15 residues. CDR3 region: CASTSQGRQGNTIYF. The CDR3 DNA reads as TGTGCCAGCACCTCCCAGGGGAGGCAAGGAAACACCATATATTTT.